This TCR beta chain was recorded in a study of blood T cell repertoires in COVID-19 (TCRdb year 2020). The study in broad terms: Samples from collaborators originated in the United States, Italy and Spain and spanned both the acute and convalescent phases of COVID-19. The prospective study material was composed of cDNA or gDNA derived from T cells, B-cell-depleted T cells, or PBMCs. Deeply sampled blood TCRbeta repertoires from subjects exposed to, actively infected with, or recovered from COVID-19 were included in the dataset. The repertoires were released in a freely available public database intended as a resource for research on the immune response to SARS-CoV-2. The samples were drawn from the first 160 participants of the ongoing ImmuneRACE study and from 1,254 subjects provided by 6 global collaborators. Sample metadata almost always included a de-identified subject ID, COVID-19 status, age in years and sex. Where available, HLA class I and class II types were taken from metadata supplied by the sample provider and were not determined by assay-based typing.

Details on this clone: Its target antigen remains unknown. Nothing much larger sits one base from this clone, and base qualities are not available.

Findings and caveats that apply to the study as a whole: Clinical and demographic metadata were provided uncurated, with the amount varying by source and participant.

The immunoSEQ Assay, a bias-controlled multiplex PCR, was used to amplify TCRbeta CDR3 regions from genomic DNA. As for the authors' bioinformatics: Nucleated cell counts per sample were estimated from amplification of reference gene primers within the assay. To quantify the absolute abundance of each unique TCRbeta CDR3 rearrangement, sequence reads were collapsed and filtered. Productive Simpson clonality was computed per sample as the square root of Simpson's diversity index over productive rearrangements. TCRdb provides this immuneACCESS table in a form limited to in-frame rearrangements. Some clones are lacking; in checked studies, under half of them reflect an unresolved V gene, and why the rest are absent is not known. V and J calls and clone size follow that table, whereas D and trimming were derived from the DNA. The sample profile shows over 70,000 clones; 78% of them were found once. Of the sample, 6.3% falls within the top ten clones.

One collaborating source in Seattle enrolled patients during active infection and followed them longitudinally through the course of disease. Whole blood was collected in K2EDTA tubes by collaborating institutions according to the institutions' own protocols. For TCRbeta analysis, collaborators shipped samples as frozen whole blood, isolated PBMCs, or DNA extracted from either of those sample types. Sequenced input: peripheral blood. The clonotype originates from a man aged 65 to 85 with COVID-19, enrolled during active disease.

The nucleotide sequence is TGTGCCAGCAGCCCCATCACGGGTACAGATACGCAGTATTTT. It specifies CASSPITGTDTQYF. Recombination connected TRBV7-9 to TRBJ2-3, with the identity of the D gene unclear. CDR1 and CDR2 are read off the germline V gene (reference sequence) as SEHNR and FQNEAQ. V is pared back by 5 bases and J by 3 bases, with 12 bases lying between the germline termini. The CDR3, from cysteine to phenylalanine, totals 14 residues. Only the CDR3 region is kept as DNA, spanning 42 bases read in frame from base 1.